This entry lists 10 T cell receptor beta chains sequenced from one sample in a study of T cell repertoires in ileal Crohn's disease. Sequencing was performed with immunoSEQ multiplex PCR; in TCRdb, only in-frame clones are kept and a portion is missing. The table shows thousands of clones, with approximately 75% occurring only once. Time point reported: proximal margin of the surgical specimen (macroscopically non-inflamed). The material sequenced was ileal tissue. The receptors here all came from an adult with Crohn's disease.

This clone was found a few times. This chain uses TRBV4-3 with TRBJ2-3, with TRBD2 matching 9 bases. CDR1 LGHNA and CDR2 YSLEER come from the germline V gene. Trimming cost V 4 bases and J 0 bases; bases outside gene matches: 8. The CDR3 has 17 residues. CDR3 sequence reads: CASSRVGGRASTDTQYF. The CDR3 coding sequence is TGCGCCAGCAGCCGAGTTGGCGGGAGGGCCAGCACAGATACGCAGTATTTT.

V gene TRBV2 combines with J gene TRBJ2-3, with 9 bases that match TRBD1. V shed 1 base and J 7 bases; nucleotides not matched to a gene: 6. This CDR3 is built from 15 residues. The germline V gene has CDR1 SNHLY and CDR2 FYNNEI. Here the CDR3 reads CASSEGQGVRNTQYF. The CDR3 DNA reads as TGTGCCAGCAGTGAAGGACAGGGGGTGCGAAATACGCAGTATTTT. Together with reference TRBV2 and TRBJ2-3, the CDR3 gives the full variable domain: EPEVTQTPSHQVTQMGQEVILRCVPISNHLYFYWYRQILGQKVEFLVSFYNNEISEKSEIFDDQFSVERPDGSNFTLKIRSTKLEDSAMYFCASSEGQGVRNTQYFGPGTRLTVL.

The genes are TRBV27 and TRBJ2-1, with 14 bases that match TRBD2. CDR1 and CDR2 from the germline V gene are MNHEY and SMNVEV (reference sequence). CDR3 size: 17 residues. Trimming cost V 1 base and J 7 bases; bases outside gene matches: 6. The CDR3 is CASSLFGTSGRGNEQFF. In DNA, the CDR3 is TGTGCCAGCAGTTTATTCGGGACTAGCGGGAGAGGGAATGAGCAGTTCTTC.

V and J are TRBV28 and TRBJ1-2, with 9 bases fitting TRBD1. The CDR3 runs 16 residues. V shed 2 bases and J 7 bases; nucleotides not matched to a gene: 11. Per germline, CDR1 MDHEN and CDR2 SYDVKM. CDR3 sequence reads: CASSLPPPGQGSGYTF. The CDR3 DNA reads TGTGCCAGCAGTTTACCCCCCCCGGGACAGGGCTCTGGCTACACCTTC.

This sequence joins TRBV7-6 and TRBJ2-7; D is undetermined. The CDR3 sequence is 14 residues long. Germline V CDR1 and CDR2: SGHVS, FNYEAQ. Trimming removed 3 bases from V and 3 bases from J, with 12 bases in between. The CDR3 nucleotides are TGTGCCAGCAGCTTTGAGAGGTCCGACTACGAGCAGTACTTC. As protein: CASSFERSDYEQYF.

This clone was counted once. The CDR3 nucleotides read TGTGCCAGCAGCTTAGAGGGCGGGGAGCTGTTTTTT. Amino acid sequence: CASSLEGGELFF. The genes are TRBV7-6 and TRBJ2-2; D not certain. The CDR3 runs to 12 residues. Germline lookup yields CDR1 SGHVS and CDR2 FNYEAQ. Trimming pared 1 base from V and 7 bases from J, leaving 4 bases between.

This sequence joins TRBV27 and TRBJ2-3, with a tentative D call TRBD2 (6 bases). The CDR3 runs to 15 residues. Trimming cost V 7 bases and J 2 bases, with 16 bases left between them. Germline V gene lookup returns CDR1 MNHEY and CDR2 SMNVEV (reference sequence). The CDR3 nucleotides read TGTGCCAGCATGTGGGGCGGGGCGACCACAGATACGCAGTATTTT. Translating it yields CASMWGGATTDTQYF.

Concerning this clone: Germline is not matched at one junction end, which may reflect a read error. The chain combines TRBV10-3 with TRBJ2-7, with 9 bases identical to TRBD1. CDR3 length equals 16 residues. CDR1 and CDR2 from the germline V gene are ENHRY and SYGVKD. The CDR3 nucleotides are TGTGCCAGCAGTTTATCCGGGACAGGGTTTTCCCACGAGCAGTACTTC. Translation: CASSLSGTGFSHEQYF.

CDR3 in DNA: TGTGCCAGCAGTTCCGGCGGGAGCCCAGATACGCAGTATTTT. Its translation is CASSSGGSPDTQYF. This rearrangement joins TRBV28 to TRBJ2-3, with TRBD2 matching 7 bases. The junction had 5 bases not matched to a gene; V was cut back by 4 bases and J by 4 bases. The CDR3 runs 14 residues. Germline V gene lookup returns CDR1 MDHEN and CDR2 SYDVKM.

The rearrangement uses TRBV30 and TRBJ2-7; 8 bases line up with TRBD1. Germline V gives CDR1 GTSNPN, CDR2 SVGIG (reference sequence). The CDR3 length is 12 residues. V lost 4 bases and J lost 2; bases outside the gene matches: 1. CDR3 sequence reads: CAWNRGAYEQYF. CDR3 DNA: TGTGCCTGGAACAGGGGGGCCTACGAGCAGTACTTC.